This paragraph covers one T cell receptor beta chain sequence. Its antigen remains unidentified. This table comes from immunoSEQ multiplex PCR, and its TCRdb copy is limited to in-frame clones, with some not included. The sample lists approximately 56,000 clones, roughly two thirds occurring once. Time point in this sample: week 47, end of study. Mutant IDH1 20-mer peptide, at 300 ug, made up each vaccine dose, with topical imiquimod. The patients were given eight vaccinations, one each in weeks 1, 3, 5, 7, 11, 15, 19 and 23. This record comes from a study of a mutant IDH1 vaccine in newly diagnosed glioma. Study information: The treated group averaged approximately 42 years old and was around 62% male, approximately 40% female. At week 35 came visit V12, and visit V13 followed at week 47. The study, taken as a whole, reports: Researchers report vaccine-induced immune responses in 93.3% of patients.

V lost 3 bases and J lost 7, with 16 bases in between. The CDR3 covers 14 residues. In germline, CDR1 is SGHNT, CDR2 YYREEE (reference sequence). The sequence was obtained from a man aged 35 to 55 with glioma. Some clones in this sample may be carry-over from other donors' samples. Sequences were derived from peripheral blood mononuclear cells (PBMCs), sampled from a glioma patient whose treatment included an IDH1 peptide vaccine. The V call is TRBV5-4, the J call TRBJ2-5; perhaps TRBD2 as D (5 bases). The CDR3 protein is CASSWRPQEWTQYF. The CDR3 bases are TGTGCCAGCAGCTGGAGGCCCCAGGAGTGGACCCAGTACTTC.